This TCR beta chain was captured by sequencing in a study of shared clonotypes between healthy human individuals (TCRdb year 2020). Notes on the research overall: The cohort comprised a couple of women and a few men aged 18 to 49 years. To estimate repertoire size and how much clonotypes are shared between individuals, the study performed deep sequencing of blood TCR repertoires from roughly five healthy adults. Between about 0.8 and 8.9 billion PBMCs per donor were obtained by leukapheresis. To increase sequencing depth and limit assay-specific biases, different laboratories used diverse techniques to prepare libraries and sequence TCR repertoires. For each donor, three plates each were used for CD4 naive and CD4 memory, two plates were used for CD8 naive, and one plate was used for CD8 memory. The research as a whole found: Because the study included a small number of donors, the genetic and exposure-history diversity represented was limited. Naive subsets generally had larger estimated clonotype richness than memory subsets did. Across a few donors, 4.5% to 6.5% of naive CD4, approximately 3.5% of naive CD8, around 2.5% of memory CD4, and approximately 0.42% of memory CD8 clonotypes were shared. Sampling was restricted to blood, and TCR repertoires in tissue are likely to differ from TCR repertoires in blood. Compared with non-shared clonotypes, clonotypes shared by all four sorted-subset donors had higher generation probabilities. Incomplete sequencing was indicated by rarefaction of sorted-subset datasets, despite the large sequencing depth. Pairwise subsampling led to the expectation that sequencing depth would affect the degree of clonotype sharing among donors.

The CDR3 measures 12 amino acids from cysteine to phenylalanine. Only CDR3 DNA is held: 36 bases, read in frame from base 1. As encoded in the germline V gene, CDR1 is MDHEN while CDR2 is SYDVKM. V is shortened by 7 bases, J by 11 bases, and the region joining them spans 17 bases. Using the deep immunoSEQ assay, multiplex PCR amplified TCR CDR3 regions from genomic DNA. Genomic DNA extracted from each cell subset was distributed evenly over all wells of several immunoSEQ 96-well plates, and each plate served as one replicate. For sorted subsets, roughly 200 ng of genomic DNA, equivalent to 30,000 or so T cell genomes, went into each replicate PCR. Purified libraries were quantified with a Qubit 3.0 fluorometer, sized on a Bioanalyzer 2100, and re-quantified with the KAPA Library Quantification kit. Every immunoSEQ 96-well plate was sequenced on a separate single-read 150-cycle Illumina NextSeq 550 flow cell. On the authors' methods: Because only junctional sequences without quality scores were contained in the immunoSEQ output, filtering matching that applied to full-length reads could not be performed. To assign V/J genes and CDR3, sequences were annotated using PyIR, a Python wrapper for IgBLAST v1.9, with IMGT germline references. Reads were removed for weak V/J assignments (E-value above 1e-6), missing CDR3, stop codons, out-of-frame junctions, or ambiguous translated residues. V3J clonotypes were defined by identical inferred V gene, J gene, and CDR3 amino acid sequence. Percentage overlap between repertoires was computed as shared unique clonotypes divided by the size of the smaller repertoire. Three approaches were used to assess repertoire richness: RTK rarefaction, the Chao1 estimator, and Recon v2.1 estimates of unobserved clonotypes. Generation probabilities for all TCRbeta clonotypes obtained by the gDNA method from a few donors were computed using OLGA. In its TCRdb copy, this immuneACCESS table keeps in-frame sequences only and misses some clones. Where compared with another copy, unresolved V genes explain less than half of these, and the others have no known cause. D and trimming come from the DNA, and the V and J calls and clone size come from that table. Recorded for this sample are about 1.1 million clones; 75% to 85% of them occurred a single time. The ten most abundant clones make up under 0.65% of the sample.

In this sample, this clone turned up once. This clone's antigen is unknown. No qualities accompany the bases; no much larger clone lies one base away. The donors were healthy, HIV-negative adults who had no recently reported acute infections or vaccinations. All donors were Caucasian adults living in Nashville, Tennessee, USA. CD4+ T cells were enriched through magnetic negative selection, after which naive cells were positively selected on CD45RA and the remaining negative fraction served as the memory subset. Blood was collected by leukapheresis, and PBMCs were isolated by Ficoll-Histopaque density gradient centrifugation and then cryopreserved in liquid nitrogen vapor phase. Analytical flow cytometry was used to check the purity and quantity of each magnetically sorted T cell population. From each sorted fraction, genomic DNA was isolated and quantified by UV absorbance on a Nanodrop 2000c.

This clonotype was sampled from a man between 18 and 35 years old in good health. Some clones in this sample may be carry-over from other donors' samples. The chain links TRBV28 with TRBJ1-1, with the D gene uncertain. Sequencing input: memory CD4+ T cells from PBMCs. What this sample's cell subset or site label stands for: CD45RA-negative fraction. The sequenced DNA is TGTGCCAGCAATCCTGGAGCTGGAGGGGCTTTCTTT. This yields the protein CASNPGAGGAFF.